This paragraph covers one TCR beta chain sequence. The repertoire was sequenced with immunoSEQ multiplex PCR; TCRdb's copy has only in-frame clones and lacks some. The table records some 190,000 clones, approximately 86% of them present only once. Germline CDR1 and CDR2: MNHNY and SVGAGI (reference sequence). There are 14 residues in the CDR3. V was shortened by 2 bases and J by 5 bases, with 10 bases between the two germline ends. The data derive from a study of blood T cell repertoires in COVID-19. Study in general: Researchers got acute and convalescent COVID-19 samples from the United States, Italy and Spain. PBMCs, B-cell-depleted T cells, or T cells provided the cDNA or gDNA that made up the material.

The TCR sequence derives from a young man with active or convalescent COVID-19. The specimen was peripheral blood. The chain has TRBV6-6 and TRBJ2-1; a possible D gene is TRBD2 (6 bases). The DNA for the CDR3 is TGTGCCAGCAGTTACAGCCGGGGGAACAATGAGCAGTTCTTC. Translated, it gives CASSYSRGNNEQFF.